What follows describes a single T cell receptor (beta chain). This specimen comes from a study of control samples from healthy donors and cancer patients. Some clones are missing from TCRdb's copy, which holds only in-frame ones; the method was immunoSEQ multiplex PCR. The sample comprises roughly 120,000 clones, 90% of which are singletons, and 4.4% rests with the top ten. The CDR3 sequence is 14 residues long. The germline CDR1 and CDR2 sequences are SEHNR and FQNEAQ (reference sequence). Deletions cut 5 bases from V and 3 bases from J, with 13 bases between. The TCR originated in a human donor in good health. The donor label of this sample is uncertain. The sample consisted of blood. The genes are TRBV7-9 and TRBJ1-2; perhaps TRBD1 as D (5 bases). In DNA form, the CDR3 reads TGTGCCAGCAGCCCCCAAACAGGTTACTATGGCTACACCTTC. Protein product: CASSPQTGYYGYTF.